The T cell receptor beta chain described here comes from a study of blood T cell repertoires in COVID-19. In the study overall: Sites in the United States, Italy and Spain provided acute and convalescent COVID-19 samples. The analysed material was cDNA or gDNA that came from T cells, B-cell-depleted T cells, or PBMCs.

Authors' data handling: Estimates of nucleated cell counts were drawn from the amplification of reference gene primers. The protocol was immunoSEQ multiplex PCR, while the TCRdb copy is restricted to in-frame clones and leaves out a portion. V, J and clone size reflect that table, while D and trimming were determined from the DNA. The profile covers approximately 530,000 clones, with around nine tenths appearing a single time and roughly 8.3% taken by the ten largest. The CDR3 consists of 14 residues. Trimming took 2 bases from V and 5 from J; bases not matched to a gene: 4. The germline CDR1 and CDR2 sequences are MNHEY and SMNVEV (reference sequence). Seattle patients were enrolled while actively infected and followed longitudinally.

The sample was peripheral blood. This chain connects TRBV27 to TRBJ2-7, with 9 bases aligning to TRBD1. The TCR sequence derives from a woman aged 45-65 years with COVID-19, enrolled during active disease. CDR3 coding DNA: TGTGCCAGCAGTTTAGGGGGACAGGGCCACGAGCAGTACTTC. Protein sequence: CASSLGGQGHEQYF.